A single sample gave rise to the 28 T cell receptor beta chains below, sequenced in a study of cytomegalovirus exposure and HLA in healthy donors. Repertoires were generated with immunoSEQ multiplex PCR, while TCRdb's copy carries only in-frame clones and drops some. Of approximately 39,000 clones detected, about 93% appear once; the ten largest clones hold approximately 3.2%. Sequenced sample: PBMCs. Receptor source: a man aged 18 to 30 in good health and CMV-seronegative.

V gene TRBV5-1 combines with J gene TRBJ2-1; 11 bases are a match to TRBD1. Per the germline V gene, CDR1 is SGHRS and CDR2 is YFSETQ. J was trimmed by 9 bases and V by 1 base; bases with no gene match: 3. This CDR3 has 14 amino acids. The CDR3 loop reads CASSLRDRGVEQFF. CDR3 in DNA: TGCGCCAGCAGCTTGAGGGACAGGGGGGTTGAGCAGTTCTTC.

The chain combines TRBV29-1 with TRBJ1-2; D is ambiguous. The CDR3 consists of 11 residues. Trimming removed 1 base from V and 8 bases from J, with 8 bases in between. The germline V gene has CDR1 SQVTM and CDR2 ANQGSEA. DNA for the CDR3: TGCAGCGTTGAAGGTCCTTCGGGCTACACCTTC. Its protein is CSVEGPSGYTF.

The chain is built from TRBV7-9 and TRBJ2-3; perhaps TRBD2 as D (6 bases). The CDR3 is 15 residues long. The germline V and J ends were trimmed by 4 bases and 0 bases, with 11 bases remaining between them. The V gene's germline CDR1 is SEHNR and CDR2 FQNEAQ (reference sequence). As DNA, the CDR3 is TGTGCCAGCAGCTACGTCACTAGCAGCACAGATACGCAGTATTTT. Translating gives CASSYVTSSTDTQYF.

V and J are TRBV4-1 and TRBJ1-2; weak D call: TRBD1 (5 bases). Trimming left V 1 base short and J 0 bases short, with 9 bases between. Germline V CDR1 and CDR2: MGHRA, YSYEKL. This CDR3 contains 15 residues. CDR3 sequence (DNA): TGCGCCAGCAGCCAAGGGACACCCGCTAACTATGGCTACACCTTC. Translated: CASSQGTPANYGYTF.

This clone was seen only once. The chain uses TRBV19 and TRBJ2-3, with D possibly being TRBD1 (5 bases). This CDR3 has 14 amino acids. V gave up 4 bases and J gave up 4 bases, with 12 bases separating them. Germline assignment: CDR1 LNHDA and CDR2 SQIVND (reference sequence). The CDR3 reads CASSRGDSSDTQYF. In nucleotides, the CDR3 is TGTGCCAGTAGTAGGGGTGACAGTTCAGATACGCAGTATTTT.

The chain links TRBV12-5 to TRBJ2-2; maybe TRBD2 (5 bases). The CDR3 is 17 amino acids. Germline lookup yields CDR1 LGHNT and CDR2 FRNRAP. V was clipped by 4 bases and J by 6 bases, with 21 bases between them. The CDR3 sequence: CASGSLRPSGMAGELFF. The DNA for the CDR3 is TGTGCTAGTGGTTCCCTCCGCCCGTCCGGGATGGCCGGGGAGCTGTTTTTT.

The CDR3 DNA reads as TGTGCCATCAGTGAGTCGGTGCGGGGCGAGCAGTACTTC. Protein product: CAISESVRGEQYF. The rearrangement links TRBV10-3 to TRBJ2-7; a weak D match, TRBD2 (6 bases). The V end lost 0 bases, the J end lost 6 bases, and 9 bases lay between the germline ends. CDR3 length: 13 amino acids. Germline assignment: CDR1 ENHRY and CDR2 SYGVKD.

The CDR3 coding sequence is TGTGCCAGCAGTCAAGGGGGGGGAAGCACCGGGGAGCTGTTTTTT. Encoded protein: CASSQGGGSTGELFF. V is TRBV11-2 and J is TRBJ2-2; D may be TRBD2 (7 bases). The CDR3 sequence is 15 residues long. Germline V gives CDR1 SGHAT, CDR2 FQNNGV. Trimming cost V 6 bases and J 4 bases, with 15 bases left between them.

This CDR3 is CAALGTDYGYTF. CDR3 bases: TGTGCCGCGCTAGGGACAGACTATGGCTACACCTTC. The genes are TRBV10-3 and TRBJ1-2, with 7 bases aligning to TRBD1. Per germline, CDR1 ENHRY and CDR2 SYGVKD. The junction had 6 bases not matched to a gene; V was cut back by 11 bases and J by 3 bases. CDR3 size: 12 residues.

The V and J genes are TRBV5-6 and TRBJ2-3; D may be TRBD2 (6 bases). CDR3 length equals 13 residues. The germline V gene has CDR1 SGHDT and CDR2 YYEEEE. V was cut by 4 bases and J by 5 bases, with 11 bases left in between. The CDR3 loop is CASSGDFRDTQYF. The CDR3 coding sequence is TGTGCCAGCAGCGGGGACTTTCGAGATACGCAGTATTTT.

V is TRBV6-4 and J is TRBJ1-1, with D uncertain. This CDR3 is 13 amino acids long. Germline V CDR1 and CDR2: MRHNA, SNTAGT. Trimming pared 4 bases from V and 0 bases from J, leaving 6 bases between. The CDR3 region has the DNA TGTGCCAGCAGTGTCGGGGTGAACACTGAAGCTTTCTTT. This sequence encodes CASSVGVNTEAFF.

V is TRBV7-8 and J is TRBJ1-2; TRBD1 matches 10 bases. V shed 4 bases, J shed 4 bases, and the junction held 3 bases outside the gene matches. Germline CDR1 SGHVS, CDR2 FQNEAQ. The length of the CDR3 is 14 residues. CDR3 DNA: TGTGCCAGCAGCTCAGACAGGGGGCTCTATGGCTACACCTTC. Encoded protein: CASSSDRGLYGYTF.

The chain links TRBV6-5 to TRBJ1-6; D perhaps matches TRBD1 (5 bases). Trimming pared 6 bases from V and 7 bases from J, leaving 13 bases between. The CDR3 is made up of 14 amino acids. Germline CDR1 and CDR2: MNHEY and SVGAGI. This CDR3 reads CASRIGRGNSPLHF. CDR3 coding DNA: TGTGCCAGCAGAATAGGTAGGGGAAATTCACCCCTCCACTTT.

This sequence joins TRBV5-5 and TRBJ1-2; D might be TRBD1 (6 bases). Germline V gene lookup returns CDR1 SGHKS and CDR2 YYEKEE (reference sequence). The V and J ends lost 0 bases and 9 bases respectively, with 12 bases between them. This CDR3 is 13 amino acids long. The CDR3 sequence: CASSLDRVIRYTF. The CDR3 DNA sequence: TGTGCCAGCAGCTTGGACAGGGTAATACGCTACACCTTC.

The chain joins TRBV4-2 to TRBJ1-6, with 8 bases that match TRBD1. The germline V gene has CDR1 LGHNA and CDR2 YNFKEQ. CDR3 length: 15 residues. V was clipped by 0 bases and J by 10 bases; unmatched bases: 5. The CDR3 loop reads CASSQDQGAESPLHF. The DNA of the CDR3 is TGTGCCAGCAGCCAAGATCAGGGGGCAGAATCACCCCTCCACTTT.

The chain uses TRBV27 and TRBJ2-2, with TRBD2 identical over 14 bases. Looked up from germline, CDR1 is MNHEY and CDR2 is SMNVEV (reference sequence). After removal of 0 bases from V and 7 bases from J, the junction contained 7 bases not matched to a gene. This CDR3 is built from 18 residues. In DNA form, the CDR3 reads TGTGCCAGCAGTTTATCGACTAGCGGGGGGGCCTTACTCGGGGAGCTGTTTTTT. Residues: CASSLSTSGGALLGELFF.

The genes are TRBV7-9 and TRBJ1-1, with 7 bases that match TRBD1. Germline V CDR1 and CDR2: SEHNR, FQNEAQ (reference sequence). The CDR3 length is 15 residues. Losses at the gene ends were 5 bases for V and 1 base for J; bases not matched to a gene: 7. This CDR3 is CASSPGQTRNTEAFF. The CDR3, as DNA: TGTGCCAGCAGCCCGGGACAGACGAGGAACACTGAAGCTTTCTTT.

This sequence joins TRBV5-8 and TRBJ2-7, with 12 bases that match TRBD2. The V and J ends lost 5 bases and 0 bases, in that order; junction bases with no gene match: 6. Per the germline V gene, CDR1 is SGHTS and CDR2 is YDEGEE. CDR3 length: 16 residues. The CDR3 is CASSFRTSGVSYEQYF. Written as DNA, the CDR3 is TGTGCCAGCAGTTTTCGGACTAGCGGGGTCTCCTACGAGCAGTACTTC.

The rearrangement links TRBV30 to TRBJ2-3, with 11 bases fitting TRBD2. Unmatched junction bases numbered 5, after V lost 4 bases and J lost 8 bases. Germline V gene lookup returns CDR1 GTSNPN and CDR2 SVGIG (reference sequence). The CDR3 contains 13 residues. CDR3 residues: CAWNPGLAGTQYF. CDR3 nucleotide sequence: TGTGCCTGGAACCCCGGACTAGCGGGTACGCAGTATTTT. Full variable domain (remainder filled in from reference TRBV30 and TRBJ2-3): SQTIHQWPATLVQPVGSPLSLECTVEGTSNPNLYWYRQAAGRGLQLLFYSVGIGQISSEVPQNLSASRPQDRQFILSSKKLLLSDSGFYLCAWNPGLAGTQYFGPGTRLTVL.

V and J are TRBV7-2 and TRBJ2-3, with a possible D match to TRBD1 (6 bases). V lost 8 bases and J lost 2, with 14 bases in between. This CDR3 is built from 14 residues. Germline assignment: CDR1 SGHTA and CDR2 FQGNSA. The CDR3 nucleotides are TGTGCCAGCGCCGGCAGGGGTTACACAGATACGCAGTATTTT. Translation gives CASAGRGYTDTQYF.

The chain has TRBV28 and TRBJ1-2; D is unclear. The germline CDR1 and CDR2 sequences are MDHEN and SYDVKM. Deletions cut 5 bases from V and 6 bases from J, with 13 bases between. The CDR3 loop spans 13 amino acids. The CDR3 DNA reads as TGTGCCAGCAGTCCTCCAGGTTTGGATGGCTACACCTTC. This codes for CASSPPGLDGYTF.

This chain joins TRBV7-8 and TRBJ1-1, with 8 positions matching TRBD1. Germline CDR1 SGHVS, CDR2 FQNEAQ. V dropped 5 bases and J dropped 5; count of bases not matched to a gene: 7. The CDR3 length is 14 residues. This CDR3 is CASSPRTGKTEAFF. In DNA, the CDR3 is TGTGCCAGCAGCCCCCGGACAGGGAAAACTGAAGCTTTCTTT.

The CDR3 region is CASTYYEQYF. In nucleotides, the CDR3 is TGCGCCAGCACCTACTACGAGCAGTACTTC. V is TRBV10-1 and J is TRBJ2-7; D uncertain. The CDR3 has 10 residues. Per germline, CDR1 WNHNN and CDR2 SYGVQD (reference sequence). V gave up 7 bases and J gave up 3 bases, with 4 bases separating them.

The chain recombines TRBV27 with TRBJ1-2, with TRBD1 matching 7 bases. The germline V gene has CDR1 MNHEY and CDR2 SMNVEV (reference sequence). Losses at the gene ends were 0 bases for V and 7 bases for J; bases not matched to a gene: 5. This CDR3 comprises 14 residues. The CDR3 DNA sequence: TGTGCCAGCAGTTTATCGACAGGGCCCGGTGGCTACACCTTC. Translation gives CASSLSTGPGGYTF.

The chain is built from TRBV6-5 and TRBJ2-3, with TRBD2 matching 10 bases. Losses at the gene ends were 7 bases for V and 4 bases for J; bases not matched to a gene: 2. The CDR3 loop spans 13 amino acids. Germline V gene data show CDR1 as MNHEY and CDR2 as SVGAGI. The DNA for the CDR3 is TGTGCCAGCACTAGCGGGAGAGCAGATACGCAGTATTTT. As protein: CASTSGRADTQYF.

The chain couples TRBV2 to TRBJ2-2; possible D gene TRBD2, 6 bases. CDR3 size: 13 residues. With 7 bases removed from V and 5 bases from J, the gap between germline ends came to 11 bases. Germline CDR1 reads SNHLY; CDR2 reads FYNNEI. The CDR3 region is CASILARTGELFF. The CDR3 nucleotides read TGTGCCAGCATTCTAGCGCGTACCGGGGAGCTGTTTTTT.

This chain links TRBV14 with TRBJ2-5, with a tentative D call TRBD1 (6 bases). Germline V gene lookup returns CDR1 SGHDN and CDR2 FVKESK. Trimming stripped 3 bases from V and 0 bases from J, with 14 bases between. This CDR3 is 16 amino acids long. The CDR3 loop reads CASSHRQGRYQETQYF. The CDR3 DNA reads TGTGCCAGCAGCCATCGTCAGGGGCGCTACCAAGAGACCCAGTACTTC.

The genes are TRBV5-4 and TRBJ2-5, with D perhaps matching TRBD2 (5 bases). Germline V gives CDR1 SGHNT, CDR2 YYREEE (reference sequence). The CDR3 loop spans 12 amino acids. Trimming pared 3 bases from V and 6 bases from J, leaving 9 bases between. CDR3 DNA: TGTGCCAGCAGCTCCAAGCGGAAGACCCAGTACTTC. Its translation: CASSSKRKTQYF. Together with reference TRBV5-4 and TRBJ2-5, the CDR3 gives the full variable domain: ETGVTQSPTHLIKTRGQQVTLRCSSQSGHNTVSWYQQALGQGPQFIFQYYREEENGRGNFPPRFSGLQFPNYSSELNVNALELDDSALYLCASSSKRKTQYFGPGTRLLVL.